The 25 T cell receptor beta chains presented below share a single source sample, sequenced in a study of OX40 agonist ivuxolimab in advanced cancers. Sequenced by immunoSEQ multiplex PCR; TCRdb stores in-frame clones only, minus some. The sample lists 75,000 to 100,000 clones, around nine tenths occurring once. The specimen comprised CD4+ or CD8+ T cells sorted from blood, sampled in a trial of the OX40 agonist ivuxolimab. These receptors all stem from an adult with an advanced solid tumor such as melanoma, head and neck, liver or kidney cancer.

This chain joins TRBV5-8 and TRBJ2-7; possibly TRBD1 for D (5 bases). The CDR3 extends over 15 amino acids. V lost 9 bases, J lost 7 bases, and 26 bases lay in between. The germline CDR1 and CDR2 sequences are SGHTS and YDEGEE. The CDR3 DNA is TGTGCCACCAACCCGCGACAGTCGACCAGGTGGGAGCAGTACTTC. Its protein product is CATNPRQSTRWEQYF.

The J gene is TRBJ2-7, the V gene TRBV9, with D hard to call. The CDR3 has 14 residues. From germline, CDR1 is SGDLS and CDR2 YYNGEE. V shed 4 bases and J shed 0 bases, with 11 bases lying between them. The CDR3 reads CASSPRPISYEQYF. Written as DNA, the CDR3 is TGTGCCAGCAGCCCAAGGCCGATCTCCTACGAGCAGTACTTC.

CDR3 coding DNA: TGTGCCAGTAGTATAGATCGACAGGGGGCGCATGGAGGCTACACCTTC. Encoded protein: CASSIDRQGAHGGYTF. The gene calls are TRBV19 and TRBJ1-2; 10 bases agree with TRBD1. Germline-derived CDR1 and CDR2 are LNHDA and SQIVND (reference sequence). This CDR3 comprises 16 residues. V dropped 0 bases and J dropped 8; count of bases not matched to a gene: 9.

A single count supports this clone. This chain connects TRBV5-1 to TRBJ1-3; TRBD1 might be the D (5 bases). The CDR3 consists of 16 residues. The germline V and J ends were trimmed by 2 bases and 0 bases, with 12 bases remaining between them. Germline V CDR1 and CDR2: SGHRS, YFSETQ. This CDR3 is CASSLTGLSSGNTIYF. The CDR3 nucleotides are TGCGCCAGCAGCTTAACAGGTCTTAGCTCTGGAAACACCATATATTTT.

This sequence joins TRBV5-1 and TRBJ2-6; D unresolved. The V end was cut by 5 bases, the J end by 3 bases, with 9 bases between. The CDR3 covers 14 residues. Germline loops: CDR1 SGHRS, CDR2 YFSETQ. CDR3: CASSLLFGANVLTF. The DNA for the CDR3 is TGCGCCAGCAGTCTGTTATTTGGGGCCAACGTCCTGACTTTC.

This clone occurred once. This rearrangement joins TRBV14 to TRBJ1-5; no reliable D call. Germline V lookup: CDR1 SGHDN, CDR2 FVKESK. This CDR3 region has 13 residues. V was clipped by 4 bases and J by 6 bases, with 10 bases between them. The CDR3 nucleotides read TGTGCCAGCAGCCTTTCCCGGTCTCAGCCCCAGCATTTT. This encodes CASSLSRSQPQHF.

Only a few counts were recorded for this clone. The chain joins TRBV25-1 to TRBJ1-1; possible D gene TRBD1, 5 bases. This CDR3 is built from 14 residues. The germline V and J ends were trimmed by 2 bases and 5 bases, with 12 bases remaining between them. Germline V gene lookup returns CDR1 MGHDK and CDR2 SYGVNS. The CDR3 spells CASSEVSGKTEAFF. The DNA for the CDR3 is TGTGCCAGCAGTGAAGTGTCAGGGAAGACTGAAGCTTTCTTT.

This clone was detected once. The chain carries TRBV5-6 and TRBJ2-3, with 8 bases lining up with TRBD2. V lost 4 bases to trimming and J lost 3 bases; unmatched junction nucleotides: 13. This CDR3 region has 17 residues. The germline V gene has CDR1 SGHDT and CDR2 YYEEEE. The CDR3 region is CASSTPGLVRMTDTQYF. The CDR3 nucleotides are TGTGCCAGCAGCACCCCGGGACTAGTGAGGATGACAGATACGCAGTATTTT.

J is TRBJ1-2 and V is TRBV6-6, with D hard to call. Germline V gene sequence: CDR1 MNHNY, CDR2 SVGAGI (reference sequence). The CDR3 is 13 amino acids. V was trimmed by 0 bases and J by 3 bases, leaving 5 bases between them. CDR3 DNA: TGTGCCAGCAGTTACTCGCAGGACTATGGCTACACCTTC. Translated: CASSYSQDYGYTF.

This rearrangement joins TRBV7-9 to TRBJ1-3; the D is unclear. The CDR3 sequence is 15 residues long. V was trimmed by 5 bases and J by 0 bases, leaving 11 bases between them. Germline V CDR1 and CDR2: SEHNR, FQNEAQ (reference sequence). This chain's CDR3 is CASSPPGYSGNTIYF. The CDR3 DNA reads TGTGCCAGCAGCCCCCCCGGATACTCTGGAAACACCATATATTTT.

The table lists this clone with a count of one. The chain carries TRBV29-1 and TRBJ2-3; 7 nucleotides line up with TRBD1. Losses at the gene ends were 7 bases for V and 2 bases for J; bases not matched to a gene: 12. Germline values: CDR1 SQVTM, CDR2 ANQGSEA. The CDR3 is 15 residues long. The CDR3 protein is CSARDSIIYTDTQYF. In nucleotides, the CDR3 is TGCAGCGCTCGGGACAGCATCATATACACAGATACGCAGTATTTT.

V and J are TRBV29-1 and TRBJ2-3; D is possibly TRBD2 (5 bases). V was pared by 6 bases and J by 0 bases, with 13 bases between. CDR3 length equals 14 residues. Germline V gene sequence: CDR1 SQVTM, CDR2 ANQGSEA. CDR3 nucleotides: TGCAGCGTAGGGAGAGACCCTAGCACAGATACGCAGTATTTT. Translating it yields CSVGRDPSTDTQYF.

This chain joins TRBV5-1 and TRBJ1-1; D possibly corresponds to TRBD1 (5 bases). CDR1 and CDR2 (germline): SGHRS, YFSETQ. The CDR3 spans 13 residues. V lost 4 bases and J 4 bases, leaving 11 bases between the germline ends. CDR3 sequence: CASSLQVSTEAFF. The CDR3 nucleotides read TGCGCCAGCAGCCTACAGGTGTCCACTGAAGCTTTCTTT.

In nucleotides, the CDR3 is TGTGCCACCCAGACAGGGACTGGCACAGATACGCAGTATTTT. This encodes CATQTGTGTDTQYF. The chain links TRBV4-2 to TRBJ2-3; D is perhaps TRBD1 (7 bases). The CDR3 spans 14 residues. The germline V gene has CDR1 LGHNA and CDR2 YNFKEQ. V gave up 10 bases and J gave up 1 base, with 15 bases separating them.

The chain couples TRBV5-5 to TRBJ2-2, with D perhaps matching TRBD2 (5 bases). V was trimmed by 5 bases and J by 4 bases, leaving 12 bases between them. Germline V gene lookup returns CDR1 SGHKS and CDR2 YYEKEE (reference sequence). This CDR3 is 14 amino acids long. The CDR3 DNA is TGTGCCAGCAGGGCCCAAGCGGCCACCGGGGAGCTGTTTTTT. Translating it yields CASRAQAATGELFF.

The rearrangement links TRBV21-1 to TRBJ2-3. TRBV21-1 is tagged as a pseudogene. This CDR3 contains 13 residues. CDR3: CAREGGRTDTQYF. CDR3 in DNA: TGTGCCAGAGAAGGGGGGCGCACAGATACGCAGTATTTT.

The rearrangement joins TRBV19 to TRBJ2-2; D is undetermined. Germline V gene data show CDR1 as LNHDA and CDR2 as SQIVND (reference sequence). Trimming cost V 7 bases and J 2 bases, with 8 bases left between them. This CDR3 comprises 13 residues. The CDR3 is CASTRPNTGELFF. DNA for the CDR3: TGTGCCAGTACGCGCCCCAACACCGGGGAGCTGTTTTTT.

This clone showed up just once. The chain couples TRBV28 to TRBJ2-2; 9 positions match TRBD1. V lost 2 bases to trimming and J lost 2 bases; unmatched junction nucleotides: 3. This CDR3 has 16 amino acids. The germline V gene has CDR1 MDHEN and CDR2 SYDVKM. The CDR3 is CASSLVGQGNTGELFF. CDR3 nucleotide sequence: TGTGCCAGCAGTTTAGTGGGACAGGGTAACACCGGGGAGCTGTTTTTT.

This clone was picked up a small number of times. CDR3 nucleotide sequence: TGTGCCAGCTCACAGGGACAGGAACACAATGAGCAGTTCTTC. It yields the protein CASSQGQEHNEQFF. The chain carries TRBV18 and TRBJ2-1; 8 bases fit TRBD1. Germline V gives CDR1 KGHSH, CDR2 LQKENI. The J segment lost 5 bases and the V segment lost 4 bases, leaving 4 bases of the junction unmatched. This CDR3 is built from 14 residues.

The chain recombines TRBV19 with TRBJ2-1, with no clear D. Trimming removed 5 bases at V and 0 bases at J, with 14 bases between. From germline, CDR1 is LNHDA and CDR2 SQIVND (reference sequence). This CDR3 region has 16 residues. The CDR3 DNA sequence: TGTGCCAGTAGTCCCCAGTGGGGAAGCTCCTACAATGAGCAGTTCTTC. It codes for CASSPQWGSSYNEQFF. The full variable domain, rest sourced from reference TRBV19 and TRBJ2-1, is DGGITQSPKYLFRKEGQNVTLSCEQNLNHDAMYWYRQDPGQGLRLIYYSQIVNDFQKGDIAEGYSVSREKKESFPLTVTSAQKNPTAFYLCASSPQWGSSYNEQFFGPGTRLTVL.

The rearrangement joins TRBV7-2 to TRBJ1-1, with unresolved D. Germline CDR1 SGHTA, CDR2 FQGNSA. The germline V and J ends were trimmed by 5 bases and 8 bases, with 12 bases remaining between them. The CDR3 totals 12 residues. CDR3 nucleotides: TGTGCCAGCAGCCATTTACTGGGAGAAGCTTTCTTT. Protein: CASSHLLGEAFF.

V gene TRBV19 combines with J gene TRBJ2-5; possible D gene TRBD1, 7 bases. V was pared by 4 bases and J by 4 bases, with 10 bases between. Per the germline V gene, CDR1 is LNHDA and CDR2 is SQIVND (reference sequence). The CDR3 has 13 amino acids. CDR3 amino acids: CASSRQGGETQYF. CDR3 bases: TGTGCCAGTAGTAGACAGGGAGGAGAGACCCAGTACTTC. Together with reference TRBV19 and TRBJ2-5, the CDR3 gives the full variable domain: DGGITQSPKYLFRKEGQNVTLSCEQNLNHDAMYWYRQDPGQGLRLIYYSQIVNDFQKGDIAEGYSVSREKKESFPLTVTSAQKNPTAFYLCASSRQGGETQYFGPGTRLLVL.

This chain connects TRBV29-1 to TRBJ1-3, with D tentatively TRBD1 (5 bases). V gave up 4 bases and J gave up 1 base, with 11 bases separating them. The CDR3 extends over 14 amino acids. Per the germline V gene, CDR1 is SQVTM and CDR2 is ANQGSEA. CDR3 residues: CSVGFAGSGNTIYF. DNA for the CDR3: TGCAGCGTTGGTTTTGCAGGGTCTGGAAACACCATATATTTT.

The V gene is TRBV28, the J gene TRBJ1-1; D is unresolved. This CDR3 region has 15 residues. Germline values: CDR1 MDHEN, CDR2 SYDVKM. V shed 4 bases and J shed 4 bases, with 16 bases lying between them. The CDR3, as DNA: TGTGCCAGCAGTTCTCCGACCTGGAAGGGCACTGAAGCTTTCTTT. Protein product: CASSSPTWKGTEAFF.

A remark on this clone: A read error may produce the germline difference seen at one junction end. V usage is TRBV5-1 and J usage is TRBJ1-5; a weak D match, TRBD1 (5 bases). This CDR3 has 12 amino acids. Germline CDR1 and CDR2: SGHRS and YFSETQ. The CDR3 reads CASSLAGQPQHF. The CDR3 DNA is TGTGCCAGCAGCTTGGCAGGGCAGCCCCAGCATTTT.